The clone carrying this T cell receptor (beta chain) was recorded only once. The antigen is unknown. PCR was performed a second time for roughly 7 to 12 cycles using a sample-barcoded 5' primer and a J-beta primer mix. Each sample yielded at least 3 million CDR3-containing paired-end reads. Each CDR3 protein gets one entry after TCRdb re-called the 5' RACE reads with MiXCR. The table includes over 1,300,000 distinct CDR3 sequences, approximately 59% detected once. Each sample had at least 6 million PBMCs isolated. The sample comes from a study of blood T cells in healthy people across ages. Study-level results: Any conclusive comparison of naive versus antigen-experienced cells was prevented by using unsorted PBMCs. The unknown donor CMV status may have confounded expanded clonotype changes.

The CDR3 runs to 18 residues. Germline V gene sequence: CDR1 MNHEY, CDR2 SMNVEV (reference sequence). The V segment lost 6 bases and the J segment 0 bases; nucleotides outside the gene matches: 11. The receptor's source is a man between 18 and 29 years old in good health. The J gene is TRBJ1-5, the V gene TRBV27, with TRBD1 matching over 10 bases. Sequenced sample: blood. CDR3 bases: TGTGCCAGCAGAGCCGGGACAGGGGACATCTATAGCAATCAGCCCCAGCATTTT. Translation: CASRAGTGDIYSNQPQHF.